This T cell receptor (beta chain) was identified during a study of T cell changes during pregnancy in multiple sclerosis. Germline V lookup: CDR1 LNHDA, CDR2 SQIVND (reference sequence). This CDR3 region has 15 residues. V lost 1 base to trimming and J lost 4 bases; unmatched junction nucleotides: 6. Assay used: immunoSEQ multiplex PCR; TCRdb lists only in-frame clones, some missing. The repertoire consists of over 90,000 clones, with 80% to 95% occurring once and the leading ten covering about 0.91%. The clonotype originates from a female donor with multiple sclerosis, enrolled in a pregnancy study. V is TRBV19 and J is TRBJ2-5, with 7 bases fitting TRBD1. The specimen was peripheral blood, collected before pregnancy. The CDR3 loop reads CASSIVEGARETQYF. The CDR3 DNA reads TGTGCCAGTAGTATAGTTGAGGGGGCGCGAGAGACCCAGTACTTC.